Presented here are 3 T cell receptor beta chains from one specimen sequenced in a study of radiotherapy plus CTLA-4 blockade in lung cancer. Profiled with immunoSEQ multiplex PCR; TCRdb holds only in-frame clones, not every one. The top ten hold around 3.6% of the sample, which has approximately 100,000 clones, about 81% seen once. The sequencing here drew on peripheral blood, taken from a patient treated with radiotherapy plus ipilimumab. These TCRs come from a human donor with non-small cell lung cancer who had a partial response to radiotherapy plus ipilimumab.

The genes are TRBV5-6 and TRBJ2-2; tentative D call: TRBD2 (6 bases). This CDR3 is built from 15 residues. Trimming left V 4 bases short and J 2 bases short, with 12 bases between. Germline-derived CDR1 and CDR2 are SGHDT and YYEEEE. The CDR3: CASSDWRGNTGELFF. CDR3 sequence (DNA): TGTGCCAGCAGCGATTGGAGGGGAAACACCGGGGAGCTGTTTTTT.

The V gene is TRBV4-2, the J gene TRBJ1-1; D is unresolved. Germline CDR1 is LGHNA and CDR2 is YNFKEQ. Trimming left V 4 bases short and J 8 bases short, with 11 bases between. The CDR3 is 12 residues long. CDR3 loop: CASSRNREEAFF. The CDR3 DNA reads as TGTGCCAGCAGCCGCAACCGGGAGGAAGCTTTCTTT.

The V call is TRBV27, the J call TRBJ2-7; TRBD1 matches at 8 bases. The V and J ends lost 6 bases and 5 bases, in that order; junction bases with no gene match: 18. The CDR3 runs to 17 residues. Germline V CDR1 and CDR2: MNHEY, SMNVEV (reference sequence). The CDR3 loop is CASRIGAGQGREDEQYF. The CDR3 DNA sequence: TGTGCCAGCAGGATAGGGGCTGGACAGGGAAGGGAAGACGAGCAGTACTTC.